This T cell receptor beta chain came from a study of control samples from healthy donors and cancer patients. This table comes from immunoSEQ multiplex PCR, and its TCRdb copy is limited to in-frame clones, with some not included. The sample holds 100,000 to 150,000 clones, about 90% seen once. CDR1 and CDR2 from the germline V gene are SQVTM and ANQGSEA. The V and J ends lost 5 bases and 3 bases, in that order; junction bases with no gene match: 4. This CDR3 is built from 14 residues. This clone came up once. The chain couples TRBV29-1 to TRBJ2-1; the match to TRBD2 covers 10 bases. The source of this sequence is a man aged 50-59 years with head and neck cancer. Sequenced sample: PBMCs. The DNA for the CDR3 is TGCAGCGTTTCATCTAGCGGGGGCTACAATGAGCAGTTCTTC. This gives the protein CSVSSSGGYNEQFF.